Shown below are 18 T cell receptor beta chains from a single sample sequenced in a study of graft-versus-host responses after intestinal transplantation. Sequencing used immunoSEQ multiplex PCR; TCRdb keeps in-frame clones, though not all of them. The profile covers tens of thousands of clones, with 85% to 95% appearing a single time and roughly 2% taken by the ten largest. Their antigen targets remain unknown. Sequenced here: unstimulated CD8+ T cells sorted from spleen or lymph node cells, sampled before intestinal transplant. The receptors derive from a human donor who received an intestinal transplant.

CDR3 bases: TGCAGCGCCATGATAGCAGGGGGCAATCAGCCCCAGCATTTT. The encoded protein is CSAMIAGGNQPQHF. The V and J genes are TRBV29-1 and TRBJ1-5, with D tentatively TRBD1 (6 bases). Germline assignment: CDR1 SQVTM and CDR2 ANQGSEA. This CDR3 contains 14 residues. V was cut by 7 bases and J by 2 bases, with 15 bases left in between.

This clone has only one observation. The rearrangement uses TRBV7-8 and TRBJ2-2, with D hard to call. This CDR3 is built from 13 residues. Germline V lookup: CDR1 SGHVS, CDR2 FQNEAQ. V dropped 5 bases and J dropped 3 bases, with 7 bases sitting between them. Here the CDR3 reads CASSPPDTGELFF. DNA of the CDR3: TGTGCCAGCAGCCCACCGGACACCGGGGAGCTGTTTTTT.

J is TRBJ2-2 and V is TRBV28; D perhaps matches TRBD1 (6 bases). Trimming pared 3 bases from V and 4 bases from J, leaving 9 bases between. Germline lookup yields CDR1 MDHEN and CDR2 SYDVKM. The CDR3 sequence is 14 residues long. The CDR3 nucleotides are TGTGCCAGCAGTTTGAGGGGGAGCACCGGGGAGCTGTTTTTT. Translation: CASSLRGSTGELFF.

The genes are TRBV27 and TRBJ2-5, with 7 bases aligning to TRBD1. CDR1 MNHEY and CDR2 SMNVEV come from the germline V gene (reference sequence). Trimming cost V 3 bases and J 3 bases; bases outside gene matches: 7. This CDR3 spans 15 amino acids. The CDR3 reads CASSFTGQRKETQYF. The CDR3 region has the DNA TGTGCCAGCAGTTTTACGGGACAGAGGAAAGAGACCCAGTACTTC.

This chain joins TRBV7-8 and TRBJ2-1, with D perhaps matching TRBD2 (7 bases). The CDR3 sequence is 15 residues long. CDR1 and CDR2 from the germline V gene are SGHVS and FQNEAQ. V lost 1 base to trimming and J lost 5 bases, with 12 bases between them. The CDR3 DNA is TGTGCCAGCAGCTTAGAACGGGGGGCGAACAATGAGCAGTTCTTC. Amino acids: CASSLERGANNEQFF.

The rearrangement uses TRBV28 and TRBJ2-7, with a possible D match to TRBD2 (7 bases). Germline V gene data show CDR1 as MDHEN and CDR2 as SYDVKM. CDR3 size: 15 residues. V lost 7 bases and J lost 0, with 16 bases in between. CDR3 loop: CASNSRGAYSYEQYF. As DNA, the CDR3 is TGTGCCAGCAATAGTCGGGGGGCCTACTCCTACGAGCAGTACTTC.

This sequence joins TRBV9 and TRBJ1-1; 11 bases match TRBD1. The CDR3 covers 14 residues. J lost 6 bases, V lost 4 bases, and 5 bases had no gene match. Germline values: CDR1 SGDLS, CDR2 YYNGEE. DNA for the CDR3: TGTGCCAGCAGCCTTGGGACAGGGGGTTCTGAAGCTTTCTTT. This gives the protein CASSLGTGGSEAFF. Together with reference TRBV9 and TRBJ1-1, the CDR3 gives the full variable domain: DSGVTQTPKHLITATGQRVTLRCSPRSGDLSVYWYQQSLDQGLQFLIQYYNGEERAKGNILERFSAQQFPDLHSELNLSSLELGDSALYFCASSLGTGGSEAFFGQGTRLTVV.

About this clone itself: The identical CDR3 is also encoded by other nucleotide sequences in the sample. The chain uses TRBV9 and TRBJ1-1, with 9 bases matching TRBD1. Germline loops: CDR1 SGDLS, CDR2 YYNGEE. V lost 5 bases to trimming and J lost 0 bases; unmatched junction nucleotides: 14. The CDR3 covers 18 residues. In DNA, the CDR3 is TGTGCCAGCAGGCCACCCCCCGGGACAGGGAGAGTGAACACTGAAGCTTTCTTT. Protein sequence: CASRPPPGTGRVNTEAFF.

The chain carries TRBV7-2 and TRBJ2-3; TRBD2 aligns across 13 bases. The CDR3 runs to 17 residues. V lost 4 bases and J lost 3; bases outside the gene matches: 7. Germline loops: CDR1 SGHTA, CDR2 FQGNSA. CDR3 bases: TGTGCCAGCAGCTCCCCACTAGCGGGGGGGCAGACAGATACGCAGTATTTT. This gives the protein CASSSPLAGGQTDTQYF.

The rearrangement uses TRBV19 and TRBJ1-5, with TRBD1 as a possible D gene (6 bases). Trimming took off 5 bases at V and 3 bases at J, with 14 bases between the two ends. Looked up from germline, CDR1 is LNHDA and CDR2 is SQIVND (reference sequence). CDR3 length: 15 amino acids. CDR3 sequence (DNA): TGTGCCAGTAGTTGGGGGCGGGTTACCAATCAGCCCCAGCATTTT. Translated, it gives CASSWGRVTNQPQHF.

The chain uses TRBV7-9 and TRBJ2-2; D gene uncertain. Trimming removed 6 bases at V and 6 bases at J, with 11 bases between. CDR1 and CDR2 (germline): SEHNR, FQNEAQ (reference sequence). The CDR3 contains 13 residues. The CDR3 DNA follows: TGTGCCAGCAGTCACATTGGGCCCGGGGAGCTGTTTTTT. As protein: CASSHIGPGELFF.

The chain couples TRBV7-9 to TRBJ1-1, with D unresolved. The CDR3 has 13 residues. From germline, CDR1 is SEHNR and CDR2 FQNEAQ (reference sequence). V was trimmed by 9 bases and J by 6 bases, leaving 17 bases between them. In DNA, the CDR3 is TGTGCCAGTGAGGGTTTCGGTAGGGCTGAAGCTTTCTTT. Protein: CASEGFGRAEAFF.

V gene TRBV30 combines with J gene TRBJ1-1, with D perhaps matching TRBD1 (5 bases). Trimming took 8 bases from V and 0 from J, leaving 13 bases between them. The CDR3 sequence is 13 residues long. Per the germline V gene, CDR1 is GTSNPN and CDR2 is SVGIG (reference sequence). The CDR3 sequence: CAGQPGLNTEAFF. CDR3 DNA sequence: TGTGCCGGTCAACCAGGGTTGAACACTGAAGCTTTCTTT.

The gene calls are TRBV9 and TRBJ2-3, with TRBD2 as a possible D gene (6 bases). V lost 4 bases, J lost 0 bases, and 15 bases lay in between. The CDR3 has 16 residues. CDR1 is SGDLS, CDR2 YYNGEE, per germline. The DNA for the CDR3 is TGTGCCAGCAGCAAGGGGACGGGGGAGAGCACAGATACGCAGTATTTT. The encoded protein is CASSKGTGESTDTQYF.

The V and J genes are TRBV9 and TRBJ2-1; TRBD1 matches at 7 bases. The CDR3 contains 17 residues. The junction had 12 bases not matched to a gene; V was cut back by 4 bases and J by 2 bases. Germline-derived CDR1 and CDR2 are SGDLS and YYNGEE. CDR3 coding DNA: TGTGCCAGCAGCTCATCTACCGCAGGGGGTACCTACAATGAGCAGTTCTTC. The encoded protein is CASSSSTAGGTYNEQFF.

The CDR3 is CASIVGTAPDEQYF. Here the CDR3 DNA reads TGTGCCTCCATAGTCGGGACAGCCCCCGACGAGCAGTACTTC. V and J are TRBV27 and TRBJ2-7; 7 nucleotides align to TRBD1. CDR3 length: 14 residues. Germline V gene lookup returns CDR1 MNHEY and CDR2 SMNVEV (reference sequence). V lost 11 bases to trimming and J lost 5 bases; unmatched junction nucleotides: 15.

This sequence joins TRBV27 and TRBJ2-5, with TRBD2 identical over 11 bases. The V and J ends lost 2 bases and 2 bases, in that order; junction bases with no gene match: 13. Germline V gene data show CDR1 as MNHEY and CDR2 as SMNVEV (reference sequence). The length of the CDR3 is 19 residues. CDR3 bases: TGTGCCAGCAGTTTAACCCTCGGGACTAGCGGCGAAGAGCAAGAGACCCAGTACTTC. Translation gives CASSLTLGTSGEEQETQYF.

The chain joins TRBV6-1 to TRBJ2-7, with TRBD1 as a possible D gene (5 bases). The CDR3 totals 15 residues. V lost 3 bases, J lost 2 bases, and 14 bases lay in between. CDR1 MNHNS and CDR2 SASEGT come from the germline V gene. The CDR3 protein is CASSDLTGVAYEQYF. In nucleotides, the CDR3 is TGTGCCAGCAGTGATCTTACAGGTGTGGCCTACGAGCAGTACTTC.